This T cell receptor (beta chain) is from a study of blood T cells in healthy people across ages (dated by TCRdb to 2014 to 2015). Concerning the study at large: In model experiments, template switching captured roughly one uniquely barcoded TCR beta cDNA molecule for every two T cells. Using the same blood draw, the study looked at two additional independent replicas of 1 million unique cDNA reads for two donors, one aged 18 to 30 and the other aged 80 or older. To avoid experimental bias, donors of different ages were spread randomly across the sequencing lanes. The donors were split into four age groups: young (average around 16 years), middle-aged (nearly 40), aged (more than 55) and long-lived (approximately 89). Age-related changes in TCR beta repertoire diversity were measured in the study by deep sequencing normalized with unique cDNA molecular identifiers.

The study at large found these results: Estimates of total diversity from one million sequenced T cells were regarded as lower bounds and underestimates. There was a strong correlation between observed TCR beta diversity and the percentage of naive T cells measured by flow cytometry. Because donor CMV infection status was unknown, age-related changes in expanded clonotypes were potentially confounded. Since profiling was done on bulk unsorted PBMCs, naive and antigen-experienced compartments could not be conclusively compared. Compared with the aged group, the long-lived group had more naive CD4+ T cells, fewer expanded clones and increased TCR diversity, a pattern suggesting age selection. As age increased, observed TCR beta diversity per million T cells dropped in a roughly linear way, and a significant reduction was already evident by age 40.

A word on this clonotype: Its specific antigen is unknown. It has no much larger one-base neighbor in the sample; base qualities were not kept.

Donors were under 40 systemically healthy Caucasian individuals from Russia aged roughly 6 to 95 years. Ten milliliters of peripheral blood were collected from each donor into EDTA-treated Vacutainer tubes. Ficoll-Paque density-gradient centrifugation was used to isolate PBMCs, with at least 6.5 million per sample. Total RNA was extracted from PBMCs with Trizol reagent, with at least 5 micrograms obtained per sample. For every donor, an aliquot of PBMCs went through flow cytometry to measure the percentages of naive CD45RAhigh/CD27high T cells. According to the germline V gene (reference sequence), CDR1 reads DFQATT and CDR2 reads SNEGSKA. The CDR3 contains 15 residues, cysteine and phenylalanine counted. The retained sequence is limited to the CDR3, 45 bases, with the frame set at the first base. Preparation of the library involved 5' RACE. The run used an Illumina HiSeq 2500. A second roughly 6 to 12 cycle PCR used a sample-barcoded 5' primer and a J-beta primer mix. A template-switch 5' adaptor carrying 12 random nucleotides introduced a unique molecular identifier onto each TCR beta cDNA molecule. Each sample yielded at least 3 million CDR3-containing paired-end reads. The Mint cDNA synthesis kit, primed by a TRBC-specific oligonucleotide, was used to synthesize first-strand cDNA from all RNA. Following uracil-DNA glycosylase treatment, a first 18-cycle PCR with universal primers M1SS and BC2_uni_R was performed on all cDNA. Under the source paper's analysis protocol: Normalization of each sample was performed by random selection of 1 million high-quality reads, each carrying a distinct molecular identifier. Reads with shared molecular identifiers were discarded instead of being binned into consensus sequences. MiTCR, with a Q25 quality threshold and the strictest error-elimination algorithm, was used for CDR3 identification, clonotype clustering and error correction. A nonparametric unseen species model with Euler transformation was used to estimate a lower bound on total TCR beta diversity. TCRdb cleaned the public reads at Q25 with fastp, built clones with MiXCR and kept in-frame beta chains. Entries that share a CDR3 protein sequence are merged under the most common genes and DNA. TCRdb assigned the V and J calls; the authors' analysis was not used. The table for this sample lists around 1.7 million distinct CDR3 sequences; roughly 30% of them were counted only once. Clones ranked in the top ten supply approximately 7.7% of the sample.

Input material: blood. The sequence was obtained from a young woman in good health. The rearranged segments are TRBV20-1 and TRBJ2-1, with a tentative D gene TRBD2 over 6 matching bases. Gene TRBJ2-7 matches the end of the DNA better, so the J call may be wrong. The CDR3 reads CSAARGGVSYNEQYF. At the DNA level, the sequence is TGCAGTGCAGCCCGGGGCGGGGTCTCCTACAATGAGCAGTACTTC.